This TCR beta chain emerged from a study of blood T cell repertoires in COVID-19. About the study: The origin of the acute and convalescent COVID-19 samples was the United States, Italy and Spain. In each case, the material was cDNA or gDNA derived from T cells, B-cell-depleted T cells, or PBMCs.

Per the original methods: Counts of nucleated cells, estimated from reference gene primer amplification, were obtained. Sequencing used immunoSEQ multiplex PCR; TCRdb keeps in-frame clones, though not all of them. The V and J calls and clone size are taken from that table; D and trimming were inferred from the DNA. The repertoire holds fewer than 15,000 clones, with roughly 90% as singletons. The CDR3 is 15 residues long. CDR1 and CDR2 (germline): KGHDR, SFDVKD. V was pared by 2 bases and J by 8 bases, with 14 bases between. The gene calls are TRBV24-1 and TRBJ2-2; D is possibly TRBD1 (5 bases). The clonotype originates from a human donor with active COVID-19. The donor label of this sample is uncertain. The sequenced sample was peripheral blood. The CDR3 DNA sequence: TGTGCCACCAGTGATTCAAGGCAGGGAACGGGGGAGCTGTTTTTT. It codes for CATSDSRQGTGELFF.